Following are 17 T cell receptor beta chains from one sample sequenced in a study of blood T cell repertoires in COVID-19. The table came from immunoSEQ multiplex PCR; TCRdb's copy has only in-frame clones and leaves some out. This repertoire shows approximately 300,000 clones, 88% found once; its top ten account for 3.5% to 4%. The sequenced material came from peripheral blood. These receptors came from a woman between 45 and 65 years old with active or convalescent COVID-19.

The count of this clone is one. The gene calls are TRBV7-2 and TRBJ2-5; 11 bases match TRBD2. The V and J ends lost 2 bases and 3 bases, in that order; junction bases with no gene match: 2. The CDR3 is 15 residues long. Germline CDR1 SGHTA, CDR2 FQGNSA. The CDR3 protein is CASSLTTSGKETQYF. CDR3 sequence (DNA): TGTGCCAGCAGCTTAACGACTAGCGGGAAAGAGACCCAGTACTTC.

CDR3 region: CASRRTGENGYTF. In DNA form, the CDR3 reads TGTGCCAGCAGGCGCACAGGGGAGAACGGCTACACCTTC. The rearrangement joins TRBV27 to TRBJ1-2; 7 bases align to TRBD1. The germline CDR1 and CDR2 sequences are MNHEY and SMNVEV (reference sequence). This CDR3 has 13 residues. After removal of 6 bases from V and 8 bases from J, the junction contained 9 bases not matched to a gene.

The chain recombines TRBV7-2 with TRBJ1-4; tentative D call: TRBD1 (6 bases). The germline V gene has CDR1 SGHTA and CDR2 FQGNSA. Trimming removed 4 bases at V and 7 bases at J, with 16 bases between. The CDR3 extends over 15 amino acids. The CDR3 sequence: CASSYQQGSTEKLFF. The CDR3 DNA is TGTGCCAGCAGCTACCAGCAGGGGTCGACTGAAAAACTGTTTTTT.

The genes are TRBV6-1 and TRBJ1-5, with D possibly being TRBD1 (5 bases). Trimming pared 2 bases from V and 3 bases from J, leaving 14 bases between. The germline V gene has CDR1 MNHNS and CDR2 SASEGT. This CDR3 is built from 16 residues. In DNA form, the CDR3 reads TGTGCCAGCAGTGAAAGTTGGGGGAGGTACAATCAGCCCCAGCATTTT. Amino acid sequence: CASSESWGRYNQPQHF.

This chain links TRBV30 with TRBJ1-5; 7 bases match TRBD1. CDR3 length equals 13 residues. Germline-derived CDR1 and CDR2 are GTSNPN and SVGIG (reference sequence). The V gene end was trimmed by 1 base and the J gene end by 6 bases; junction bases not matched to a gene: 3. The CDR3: CAWSGRQGQPQHF. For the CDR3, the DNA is TGTGCCTGGAGTGGACGACAGGGTCAGCCCCAGCATTTT.

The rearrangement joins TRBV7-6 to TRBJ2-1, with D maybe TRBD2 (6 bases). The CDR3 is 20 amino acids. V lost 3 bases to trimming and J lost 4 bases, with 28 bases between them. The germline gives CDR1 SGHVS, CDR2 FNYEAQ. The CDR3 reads CASSFPPGAGGGGIYNEQFF. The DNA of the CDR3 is TGTGCCAGCAGCTTTCCCCCTGGGGCGGGTGGAGGAGGGATATACAATGAGCAGTTCTTC. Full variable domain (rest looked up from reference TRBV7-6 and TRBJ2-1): GAGVSQSPRYKVTKRGQDVALRCDPISGHVSLYWYRQALGQGPEFLTYFNYEAQQDKSGLPNDRFSAERPEGSISTLTIQRTEQRDSAMYRCASSFPPGAGGGGIYNEQFFGPGTRLTVL.

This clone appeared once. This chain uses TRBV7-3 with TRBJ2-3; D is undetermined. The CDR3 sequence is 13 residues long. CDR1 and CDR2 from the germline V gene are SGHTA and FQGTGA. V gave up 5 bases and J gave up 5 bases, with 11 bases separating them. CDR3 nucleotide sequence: TGTGCCAGCAGCCCGACTCATATAGATACGCAGTATTTT. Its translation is CASSPTHIDTQYF. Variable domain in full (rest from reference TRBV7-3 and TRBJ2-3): GAGVSQTPSNKVTEKGKYVELRCDPISGHTALYWYRQSLGQGPEFLIYFQGTGAADDSGLPNDRFFAVRPEGSVSTLKIQRTERGDSAVYLCASSPTHIDTQYFGPGTRLTVL.

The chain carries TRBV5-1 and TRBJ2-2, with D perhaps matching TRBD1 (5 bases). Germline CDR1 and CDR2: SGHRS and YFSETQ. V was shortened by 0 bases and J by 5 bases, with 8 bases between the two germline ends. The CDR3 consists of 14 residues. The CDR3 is CASSLVAGTGELFF. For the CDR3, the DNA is TGCGCCAGCAGCTTGGTAGCAGGGACCGGGGAGCTGTTTTTT.

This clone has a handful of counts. The CDR3: CASRTNRPGQGAMRSNGYTF. CDR3 coding DNA: TGTGCCAGTAGAACAAATCGACCGGGACAGGGGGCGATGCGCTCCAATGGCTACACCTTC. The genes are TRBV19 and TRBJ1-2; 12 bases match TRBD1. CDR1 is LNHDA and CDR2 is SQIVND in the germline V gene (reference sequence). The CDR3 is made up of 20 amino acids. J was trimmed by 6 bases and V by 6 bases; bases with no gene match: 23.

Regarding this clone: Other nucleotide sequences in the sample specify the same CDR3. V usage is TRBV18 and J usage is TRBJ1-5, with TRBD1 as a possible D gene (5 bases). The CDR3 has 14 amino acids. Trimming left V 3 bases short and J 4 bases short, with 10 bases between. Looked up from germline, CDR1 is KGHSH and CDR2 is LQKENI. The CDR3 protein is CASSPAGSNQPQHF. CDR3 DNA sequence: TGTGCCAGCTCACCCGCAGGGTCGAATCAGCCCCAGCATTTT. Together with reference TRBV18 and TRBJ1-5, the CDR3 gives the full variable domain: NAGVMQNPRHLVRRRGQEARLRCSPMKGHSHVYWYRQLPEEGLKFMVYLQKENIIDESGMPKERFSAEFPKEGPSILRIQQVVRGDSAAYFCASSPAGSNQPQHFGDGTRLSIL.

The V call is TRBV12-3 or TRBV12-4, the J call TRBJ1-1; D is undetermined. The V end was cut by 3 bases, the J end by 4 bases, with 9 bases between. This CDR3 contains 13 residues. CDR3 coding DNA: TGTGCCAGCAGTTTTTCTGGGCCCACTGAAGCTTTCTTT. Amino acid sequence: CASSFSGPTEAFF.

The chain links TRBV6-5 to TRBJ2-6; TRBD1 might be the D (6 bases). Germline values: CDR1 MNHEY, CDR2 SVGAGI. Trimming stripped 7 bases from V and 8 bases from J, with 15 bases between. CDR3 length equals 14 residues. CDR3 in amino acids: CASKGESTTNVLTF. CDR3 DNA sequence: TGTGCCAGCAAGGGGGAGAGTACTACCAACGTCCTGACTTTC.

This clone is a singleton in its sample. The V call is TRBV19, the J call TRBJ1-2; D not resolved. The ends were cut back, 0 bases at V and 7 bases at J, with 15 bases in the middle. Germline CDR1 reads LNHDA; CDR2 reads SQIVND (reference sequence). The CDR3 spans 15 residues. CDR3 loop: CASSIDPRGGSGYTF. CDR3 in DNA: TGTGCCAGTAGTATAGATCCGCGTGGCGGAAGTGGCTACACCTTC.

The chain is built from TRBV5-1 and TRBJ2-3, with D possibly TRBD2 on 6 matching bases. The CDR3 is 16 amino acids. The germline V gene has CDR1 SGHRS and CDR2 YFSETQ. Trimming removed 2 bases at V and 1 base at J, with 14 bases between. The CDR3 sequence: CASSFNMGLGTDTQYF. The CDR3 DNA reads TGCGCCAGCAGCTTCAACATGGGACTTGGCACAGATACGCAGTATTTT.

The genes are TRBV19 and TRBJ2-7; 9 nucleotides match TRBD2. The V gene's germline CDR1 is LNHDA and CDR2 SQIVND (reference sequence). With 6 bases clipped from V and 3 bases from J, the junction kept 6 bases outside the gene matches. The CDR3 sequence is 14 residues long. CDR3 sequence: CASSSGTSHYEQYF. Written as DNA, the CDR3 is TGTGCCAGTAGCTCCGGGACTAGCCACTACGAGCAGTACTTC.

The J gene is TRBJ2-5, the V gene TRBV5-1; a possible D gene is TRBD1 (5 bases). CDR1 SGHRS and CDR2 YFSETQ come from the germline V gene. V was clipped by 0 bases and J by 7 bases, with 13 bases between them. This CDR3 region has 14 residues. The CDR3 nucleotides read TGCGCCAGCAGCTTGGCAGATCCAAGGGGGACCCAGTACTTC. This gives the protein CASSLADPRGTQYF.

The CDR3 DNA follows: TGTGCCACCAGCAGAATATCTAGCACAGATACGCAGTATTTT. It codes for CATSRISSTDTQYF. The V gene is TRBV15, the J gene TRBJ2-3, with no clear D. The CDR3 is made up of 14 amino acids. CDR1 and CDR2 (germline): LNHNV, YYDKDF (reference sequence). Trimming removed 2 bases from V and 0 bases from J, with 6 bases in between.